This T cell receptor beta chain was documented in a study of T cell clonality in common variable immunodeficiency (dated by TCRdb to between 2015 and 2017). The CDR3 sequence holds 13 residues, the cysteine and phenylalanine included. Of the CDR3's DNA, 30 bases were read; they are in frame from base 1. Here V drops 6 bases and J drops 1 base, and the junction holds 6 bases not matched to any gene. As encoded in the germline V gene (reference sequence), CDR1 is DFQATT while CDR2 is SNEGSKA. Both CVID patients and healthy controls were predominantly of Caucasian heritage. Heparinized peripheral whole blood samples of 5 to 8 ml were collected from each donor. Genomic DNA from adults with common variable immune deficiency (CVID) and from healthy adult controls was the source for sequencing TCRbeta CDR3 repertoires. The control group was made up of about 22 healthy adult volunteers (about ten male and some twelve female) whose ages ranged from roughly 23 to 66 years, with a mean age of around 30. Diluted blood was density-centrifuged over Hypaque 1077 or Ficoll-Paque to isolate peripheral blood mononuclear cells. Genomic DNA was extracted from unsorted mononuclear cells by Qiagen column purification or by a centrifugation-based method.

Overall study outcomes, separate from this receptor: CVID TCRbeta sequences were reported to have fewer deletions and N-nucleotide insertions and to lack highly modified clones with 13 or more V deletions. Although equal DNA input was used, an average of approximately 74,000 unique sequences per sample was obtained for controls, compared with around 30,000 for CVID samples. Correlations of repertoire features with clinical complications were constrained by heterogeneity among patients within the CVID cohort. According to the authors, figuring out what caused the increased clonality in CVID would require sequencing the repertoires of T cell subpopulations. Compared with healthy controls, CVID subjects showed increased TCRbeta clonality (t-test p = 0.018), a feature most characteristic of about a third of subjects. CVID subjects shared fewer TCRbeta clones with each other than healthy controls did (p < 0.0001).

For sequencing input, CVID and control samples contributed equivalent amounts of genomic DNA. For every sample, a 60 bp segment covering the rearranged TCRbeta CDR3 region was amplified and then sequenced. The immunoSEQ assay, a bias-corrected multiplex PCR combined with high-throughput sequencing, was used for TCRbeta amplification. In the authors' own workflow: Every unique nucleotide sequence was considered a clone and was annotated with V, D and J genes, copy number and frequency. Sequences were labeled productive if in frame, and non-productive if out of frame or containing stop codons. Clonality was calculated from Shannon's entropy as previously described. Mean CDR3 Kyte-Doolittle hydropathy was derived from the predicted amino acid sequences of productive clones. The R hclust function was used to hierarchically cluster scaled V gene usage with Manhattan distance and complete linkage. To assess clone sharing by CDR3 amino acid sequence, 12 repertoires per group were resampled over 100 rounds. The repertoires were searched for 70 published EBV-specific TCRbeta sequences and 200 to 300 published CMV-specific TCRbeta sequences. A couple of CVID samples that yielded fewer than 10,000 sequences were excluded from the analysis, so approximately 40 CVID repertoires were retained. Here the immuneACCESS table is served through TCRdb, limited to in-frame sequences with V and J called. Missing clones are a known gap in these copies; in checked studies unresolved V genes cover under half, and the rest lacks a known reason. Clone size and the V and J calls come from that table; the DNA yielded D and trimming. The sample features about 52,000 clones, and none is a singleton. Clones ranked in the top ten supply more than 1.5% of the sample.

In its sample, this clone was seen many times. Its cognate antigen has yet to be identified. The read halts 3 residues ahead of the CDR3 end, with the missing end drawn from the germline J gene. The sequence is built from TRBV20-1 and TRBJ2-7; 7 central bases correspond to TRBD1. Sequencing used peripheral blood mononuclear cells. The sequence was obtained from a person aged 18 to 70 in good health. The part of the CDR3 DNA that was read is TGCAGTGCGCTGAGACAGGGTTCCTACGAG. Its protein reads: CSALRQGSYE. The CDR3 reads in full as CSALRQGSYEQYF.